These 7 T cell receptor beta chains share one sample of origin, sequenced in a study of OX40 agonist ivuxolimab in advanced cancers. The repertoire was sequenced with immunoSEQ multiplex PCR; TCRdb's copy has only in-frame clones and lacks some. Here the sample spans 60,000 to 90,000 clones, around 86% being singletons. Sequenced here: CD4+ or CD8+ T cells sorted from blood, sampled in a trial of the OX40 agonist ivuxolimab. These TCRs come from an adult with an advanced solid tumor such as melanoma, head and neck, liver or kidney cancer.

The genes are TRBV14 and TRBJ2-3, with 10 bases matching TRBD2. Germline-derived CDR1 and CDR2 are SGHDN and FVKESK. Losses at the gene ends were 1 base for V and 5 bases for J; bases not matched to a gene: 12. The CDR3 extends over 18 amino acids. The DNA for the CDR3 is TGTGCCAGCAGCCAAGTCCCTTTCGCTAGCGGGAGTGGAGATACGCAGTATTTT. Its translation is CASSQVPFASGSGDTQYF.

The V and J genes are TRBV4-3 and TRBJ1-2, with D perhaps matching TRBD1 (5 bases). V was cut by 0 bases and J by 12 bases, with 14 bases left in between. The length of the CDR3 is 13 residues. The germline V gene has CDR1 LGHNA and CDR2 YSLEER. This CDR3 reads CASSQEPVSGNTF. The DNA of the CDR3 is TGCGCCAGCAGCCAAGAACCCGTGTCAGGGAACACCTTC.

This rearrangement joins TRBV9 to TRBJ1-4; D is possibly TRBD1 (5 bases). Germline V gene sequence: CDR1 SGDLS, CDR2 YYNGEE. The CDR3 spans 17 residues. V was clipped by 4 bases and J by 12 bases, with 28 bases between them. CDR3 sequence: CASSLDPGPRGIGELFF. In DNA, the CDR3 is TGTGCCAGCAGCCTTGACCCGGGACCTAGGGGTATTGGTGAACTGTTTTTT.

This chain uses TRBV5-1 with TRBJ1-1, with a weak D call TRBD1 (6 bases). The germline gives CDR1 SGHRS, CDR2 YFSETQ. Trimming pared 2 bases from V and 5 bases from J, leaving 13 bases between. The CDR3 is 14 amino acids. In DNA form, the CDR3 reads TGCGCCAGCAGCTTCCAGGGGATTGAAACTGAAGCTTTCTTT. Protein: CASSFQGIETEAFF.

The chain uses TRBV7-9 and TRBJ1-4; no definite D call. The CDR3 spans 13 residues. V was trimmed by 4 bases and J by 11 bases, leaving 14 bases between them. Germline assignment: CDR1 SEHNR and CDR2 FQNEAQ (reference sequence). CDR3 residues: CASSSRMLLKLFF. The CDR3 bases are TGTGCCAGCAGCTCAAGGATGTTGTTGAAACTGTTTTTT.

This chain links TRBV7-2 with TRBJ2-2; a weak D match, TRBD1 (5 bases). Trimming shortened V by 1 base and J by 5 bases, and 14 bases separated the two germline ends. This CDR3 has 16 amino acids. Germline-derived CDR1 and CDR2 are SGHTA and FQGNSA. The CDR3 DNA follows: TGTGCCAGCAGCTTAGTAACCGTCGCAGGGACCGGGGAGCTGTTTTTT. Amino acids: CASSLVTVAGTGELFF.

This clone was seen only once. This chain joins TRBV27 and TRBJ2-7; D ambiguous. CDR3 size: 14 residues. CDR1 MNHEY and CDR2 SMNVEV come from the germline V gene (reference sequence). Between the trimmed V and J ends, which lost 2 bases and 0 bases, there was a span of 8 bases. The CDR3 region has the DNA TGTGCCAGCAGTTTAAGGGTGAGCTCCTACGAGCAGTACTTC. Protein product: CASSLRVSSYEQYF.